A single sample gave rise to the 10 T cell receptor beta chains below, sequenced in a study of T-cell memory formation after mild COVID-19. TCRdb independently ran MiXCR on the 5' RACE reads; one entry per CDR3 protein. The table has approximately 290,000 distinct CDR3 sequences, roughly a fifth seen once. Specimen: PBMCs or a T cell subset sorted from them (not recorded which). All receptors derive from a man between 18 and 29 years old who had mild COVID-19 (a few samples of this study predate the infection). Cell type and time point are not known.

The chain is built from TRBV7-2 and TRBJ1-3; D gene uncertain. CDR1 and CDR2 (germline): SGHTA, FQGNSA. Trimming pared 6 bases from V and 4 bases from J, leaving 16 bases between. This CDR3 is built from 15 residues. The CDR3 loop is CASRFDTNLGNTIYF. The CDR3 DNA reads TGTGCCAGCAGATTCGACACCAACCTCGGAAACACCATATATTTT.

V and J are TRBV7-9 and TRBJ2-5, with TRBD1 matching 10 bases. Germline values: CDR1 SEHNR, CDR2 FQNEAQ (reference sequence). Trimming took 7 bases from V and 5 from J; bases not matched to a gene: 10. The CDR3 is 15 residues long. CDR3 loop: CASTGSDRGLETQYF. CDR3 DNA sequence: TGTGCCAGCACCGGAAGCGACAGGGGGCTGGAGACCCAGTACTTC.

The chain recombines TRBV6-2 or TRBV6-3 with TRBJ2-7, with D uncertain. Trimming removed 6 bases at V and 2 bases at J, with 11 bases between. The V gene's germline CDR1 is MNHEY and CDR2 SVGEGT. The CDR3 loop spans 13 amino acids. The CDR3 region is CASSQTRTYEQYV. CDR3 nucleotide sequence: TGTGCCAGCAGCCAAACACGAACCTACGAGCAGTACGTC.

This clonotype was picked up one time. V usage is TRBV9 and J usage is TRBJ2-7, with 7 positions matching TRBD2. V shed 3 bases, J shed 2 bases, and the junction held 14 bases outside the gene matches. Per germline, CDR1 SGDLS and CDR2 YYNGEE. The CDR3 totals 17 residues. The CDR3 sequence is CASSGGDFAGEAYEQYF. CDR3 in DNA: TGTGCCAGCAGCGGTGGGGACTTTGCGGGGGAGGCCTACGAGCAGTACTTC. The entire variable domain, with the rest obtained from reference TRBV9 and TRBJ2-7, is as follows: DSGVTQTPKHLITATGQRVTLRCSPRSGDLSVYWYQQSLDQGLQFLIQYYNGEERAKGNILERFSAQQFPDLHSELNLSSLELGDSALYFCASSGGDFAGEAYEQYFGPGTRLTVT.

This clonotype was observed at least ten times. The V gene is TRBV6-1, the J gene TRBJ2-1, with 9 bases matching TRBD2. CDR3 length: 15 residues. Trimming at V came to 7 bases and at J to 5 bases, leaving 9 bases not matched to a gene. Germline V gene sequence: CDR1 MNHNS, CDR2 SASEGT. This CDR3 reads CASKARTSDHNEQFF. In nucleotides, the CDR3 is TGTGCCAGCAAGGCGAGGACTAGCGACCACAATGAGCAGTTCTTC.

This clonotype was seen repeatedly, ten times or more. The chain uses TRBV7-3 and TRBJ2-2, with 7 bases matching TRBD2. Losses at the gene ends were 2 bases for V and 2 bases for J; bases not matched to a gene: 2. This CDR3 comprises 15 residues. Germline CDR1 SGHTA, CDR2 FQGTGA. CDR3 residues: CASSLGGVNTGELFF. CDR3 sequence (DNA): TGTGCCAGCAGCTTAGGGGGGGTTAACACCGGGGAGCTGTTTTTT.

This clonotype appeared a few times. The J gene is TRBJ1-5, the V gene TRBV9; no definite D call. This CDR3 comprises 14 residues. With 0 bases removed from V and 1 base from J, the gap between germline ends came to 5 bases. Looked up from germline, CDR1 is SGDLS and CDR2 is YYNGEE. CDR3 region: CASSVDGSNQPQHF. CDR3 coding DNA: TGTGCCAGCAGCGTAGACGGGAGCAATCAGCCCCAGCATTTT.

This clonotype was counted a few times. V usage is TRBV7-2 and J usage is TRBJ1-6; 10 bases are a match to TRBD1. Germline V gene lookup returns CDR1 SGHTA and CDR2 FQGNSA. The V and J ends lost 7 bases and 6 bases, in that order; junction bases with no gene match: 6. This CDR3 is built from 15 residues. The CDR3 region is CASISRDRGNSPLHF. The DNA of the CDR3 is TGTGCCAGCATAAGCCGGGACAGGGGTAATTCACCCCTCCACTTT.

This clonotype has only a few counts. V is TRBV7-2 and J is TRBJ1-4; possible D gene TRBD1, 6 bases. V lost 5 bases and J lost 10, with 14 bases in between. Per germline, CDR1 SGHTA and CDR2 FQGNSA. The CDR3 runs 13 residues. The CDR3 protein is CASSPTGPGKLFF. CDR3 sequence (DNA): TGTGCCAGCAGCCCCACAGGGCCGGGAAAACTGTTTTTT.

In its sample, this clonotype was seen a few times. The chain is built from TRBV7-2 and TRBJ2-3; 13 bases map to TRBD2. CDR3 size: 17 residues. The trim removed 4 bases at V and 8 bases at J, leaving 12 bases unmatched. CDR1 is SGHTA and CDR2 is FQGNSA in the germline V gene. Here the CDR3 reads CASSSAKLAGGLGTQYF. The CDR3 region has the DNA TGTGCCAGCAGCTCTGCCAAACTAGCGGGGGGGCTGGGTACGCAGTATTTT.